These 24 T cell receptor beta chains were sequenced from one sample in a study of blood T cell repertoires in COVID-19. Assay: immunoSEQ multiplex PCR; the TCRdb copy retains only in-frame clones and omits some. The data contain fewer than 65,000 clones, 80% to 90% of them singletons. Sequenced sample: peripheral blood. The receptors shown here come from a woman aged 55-69 years with COVID-19, enrolled during active disease.

V and J are TRBV11-2 and TRBJ2-7; the match to TRBD2 covers 9 bases. The CDR3 is 16 residues long. CDR1 is SGHAT and CDR2 is FQNNGV in the germline V gene. V was clipped by 1 base and J by 2 bases; unmatched bases: 6. DNA for the CDR3: TGTGCCAGCAGCTTAGGAGTCGGGACTAGCACCTACGAGCAGTACTTC. Translating it yields CASSLGVGTSTYEQYF. The full variable domain, rest sourced from reference TRBV11-2 and TRBJ2-7, is EAGVAQSPRYKIIEKRQSVAFWCNPISGHATLYWYQQILGQGPKLLIQFQNNGVVDDSQLPKDRFSAERLKGVDSTLKIQPAKLEDSAVYLCASSLGVGTSTYEQYFGPGTRLTVT.

The rearrangement joins TRBV12-3 or TRBV12-4 to TRBJ2-7, with unresolved D. V lost 6 bases and J 0 bases, leaving 6 bases between the germline ends. The CDR3 is 12 amino acids. The CDR3 loop reads CASSYSSYEQYF. The CDR3 DNA follows: TGTGCCAGCAGCTATAGCTCCTACGAGCAGTACTTC.

The J gene is TRBJ1-6, the V gene TRBV7-9; 7 bases fit TRBD1. V lost 4 bases, J lost 6 bases, and 6 bases stayed unmatched. This CDR3 comprises 15 residues. Germline V lookup: CDR1 SEHNR, CDR2 FQNEAQ (reference sequence). CDR3 residues: CASSSTGTANSPLHF. The CDR3 DNA reads TGTGCCAGCAGCTCCACGGGGACAGCTAATTCACCCCTCCACTTT.

The chain combines TRBV14 with TRBJ2-3, with a tentative D call TRBD1 (5 bases). Germline V gene data show CDR1 as SGHDN and CDR2 as FVKESK. Trimming stripped 4 bases from V and 3 bases from J, with 17 bases between. There are 16 residues in the CDR3. The CDR3 protein is CASSRRAGWLTDTQYF. CDR3 nucleotides: TGTGCCAGCAGCCGCCGCGCAGGGTGGCTAACAGATACGCAGTATTTT.

The chain has TRBV29-1 and TRBJ2-7, with 7 bases matching TRBD2. V lost 4 bases to trimming and J lost 6 bases; unmatched junction nucleotides: 9. The CDR3 extends over 13 amino acids. Germline V CDR1 and CDR2: SQVTM, ANQGSEA. The CDR3 region has the DNA TGCAGCGTTGCCCTCTTGGGGGGGGGCGAGCAGTACTTC. Protein product: CSVALLGGGEQYF.

This clone appeared once. The chain couples TRBV6-5 to TRBJ2-7, with D possibly being TRBD1 (6 bases). The CDR3 is 13 amino acids. Germline V gene sequence: CDR1 MNHEY, CDR2 SVGAGI. V was trimmed by 10 bases and J by 6 bases, leaving 19 bases between them. The CDR3 here is CAISGTSLAEQYF. The CDR3 nucleotides are TGTGCCATATCCGGGACATCCCTCGCCGAGCAGTACTTC.

This chain links TRBV19 with TRBJ1-2; TRBD1 aligns across 8 bases. The CDR3 extends over 15 amino acids. After removal of 6 bases from V and 8 bases from J, the junction contained 14 bases not matched to a gene. Per the germline V gene, CDR1 is LNHDA and CDR2 is SQIVND (reference sequence). The CDR3 sequence: CASRRTGSFLFGYTF. CDR3 DNA: TGTGCCAGTAGGCGGACAGGGTCGTTTCTCTTCGGCTACACCTTC. The complete variable domain, with remaining parts taken from reference TRBV19 and TRBJ1-2, reads DGGITQSPKYLFRKEGQNVTLSCEQNLNHDAMYWYRQDPGQGLRLIYYSQIVNDFQKGDIAEGYSVSREKKESFPLTVTSAQKNPTAFYLCASRRTGSFLFGYTFGSGTRLTVV.

This clone was counted once. This rearrangement joins TRBV10-3 to TRBJ2-7, with 8 bases that match TRBD2. CDR1 and CDR2 from the germline V gene are ENHRY and SYGVKD. CDR3 length: 13 residues. The ends lost 5 bases at V and 3 bases at J; junction bases unmatched: 3. The CDR3 DNA is TGTGCCATCAGTCGACTAGCGTTCTACGAGCAGTACTTC. It encodes CAISRLAFYEQYF.

The chain is built from TRBV5-1 and TRBJ1-2; D perhaps matches TRBD1 (5 bases). Trimming left V 4 bases short and J 5 bases short, with 12 bases between. CDR1 is SGHRS, CDR2 YFSETQ, per germline. The CDR3 totals 13 residues. The CDR3 region is CASSPQGGYGYTF. The CDR3 bases are TGCGCCAGCAGCCCCCAGGGTGGGTATGGCTACACCTTC.

This clone is judged hyperexpanded. The J gene is TRBJ1-4, the V gene TRBV5-1; D gene unclear. The V and J ends lost 0 bases and 6 bases respectively, with 9 bases between them. Germline V lookup: CDR1 SGHRS, CDR2 YFSETQ. This CDR3 is built from 14 residues. Here the CDR3 reads CASSLGGSYEKLFF. Here the CDR3 DNA reads TGCGCCAGCAGCTTGGGAGGATCGTATGAAAAACTGTTTTTT. The whole variable domain, remainder taken from reference TRBV5-1 and TRBJ1-4, is KAGVTQTPRYLIKTRGQQVTLSCSPISGHRSVSWYQQTPGQGLQFLFEYFSETQRNKGNFPGRFSGRQFSNSRSEMNVSTLELGDSALYLCASSLGGSYEKLFFGSGTQLSVL.

The chain links TRBV7-3 to TRBJ2-2; the match to TRBD2 covers 9 bases. V dropped 5 bases and J dropped 4; count of bases not matched to a gene: 8. The CDR3 consists of 16 residues. CDR1 and CDR2 from the germline V gene are SGHTA and FQGTGA. CDR3 protein: CASSPRASGVTGELFF. In DNA form, the CDR3 reads TGTGCCAGCAGCCCCCGGGCTAGCGGGGTCACCGGGGAGCTGTTTTTT.

The V gene is TRBV30, the J gene TRBJ1-2, with no clear D. Germline CDR1 and CDR2: GTSNPN and SVGIG (reference sequence). The CDR3 extends over 11 amino acids. Trimming took 4 bases from V and 3 from J, leaving 6 bases between them. CDR3 region: CAWTVDYGYTF. The CDR3 bases are TGTGCCTGGACAGTTGACTATGGCTACACCTTC.

V gene TRBV7-9 combines with J gene TRBJ2-3, with D hard to call. CDR3 length equals 14 residues. Trimming took 0 bases from V and 1 from J, leaving 5 bases between them. CDR1 and CDR2 (germline): SEHNR, FQNEAQ (reference sequence). The CDR3 DNA is TGTGCCAGCAGCTTAGCCCCGGGCACAGATACGCAGTATTTT. Amino acid sequence: CASSLAPGTDTQYF.

V and J are TRBV20-1 and TRBJ1-2, with D hard to call. This CDR3 has 11 residues. Trimming left V 6 bases short and J 7 bases short, with 12 bases between. Looked up from germline, CDR1 is DFQATT and CDR2 is SNEGSKA (reference sequence). The CDR3 sequence is CSASIEGGYTF. The CDR3 DNA reads TGCAGTGCGTCGATAGAGGGTGGCTACACCTTC.

This chain connects TRBV7-2 to TRBJ2-3; tentatively, D is TRBD1 (5 bases). Germline V gene data show CDR1 as SGHTA and CDR2 as FQGNSA. V lost 3 bases and J lost 6, with 7 bases in between. The CDR3 length is 12 residues. CDR3 sequence reads: CASSFNRDTQYF. DNA for the CDR3: TGTGCCAGCAGCTTTAACAGGGATACGCAGTATTTT.

This rearrangement joins TRBV12-1 to TRBJ2-1; the D segment call TRBD2 is taken from the table without a DNA check. TRBV12-1 is marked as a pseudogene. The CDR3 loop spans 17 amino acids. CDR3 sequence (DNA): TGTGCCAGCAGCTTTGAAGATCGGCCGGGCTCCTACAATGAGCAGTTCTTC. It yields the protein CASSFEDRPGSYNEQFF.

The V gene is TRBV5-5, the J gene TRBJ2-7; D perhaps matches TRBD1 (7 bases). Trimming stripped 4 bases from V and 0 bases from J, with 11 bases between. CDR1 and CDR2 from the germline V gene are SGHKS and YYEKEE (reference sequence). CDR3 size: 14 residues. The CDR3 DNA is TGTGCCAGCAGCCAGGGGGGAGGCTCCTACGAGCAGTACTTC. Residues: CASSQGGGSYEQYF.

This clone was found once. This rearrangement joins TRBV7-2 to TRBJ1-5; the D is unclear. Looked up from germline, CDR1 is SGHTA and CDR2 is FQGNSA. The CDR3 has 15 residues. V gave up 0 bases and J gave up 3 bases, with 9 bases separating them. CDR3 in DNA: TGTGCCAGCAGCTTAGCGCTGGGAGACAATCAGCCCCAGCATTTT. Residues: CASSLALGDNQPQHF.

CDR3 sequence: CASSTYADTQYF. Here the CDR3 DNA reads TGTGCCAGCAGCACCTACGCAGATACGCAGTATTTT. This chain connects TRBV11-3 to TRBJ2-3, with unresolved D. This CDR3 is built from 12 residues. Germline loops: CDR1 SGHNT, CDR2 YENEEA. V was shortened by 5 bases and J by 4 bases, with 7 bases between the two germline ends.

The chain recombines TRBV6-5 with TRBJ1-2; maybe TRBD1 (5 bases). Germline CDR1 is MNHEY and CDR2 is SVGAGI. The CDR3 has 12 residues. Trimming pared 8 bases from V and 4 bases from J, leaving 11 bases between. Here the CDR3 DNA reads TGTGCCAGCTACCCGGGGGTCTATGGCTACACCTTC. Residues: CASYPGVYGYTF.

The chain recombines TRBV3-1 (or the pseudogene TRBV3-2) with TRBJ1-2, with 7 bases matching TRBD1. Per the germline V gene, CDR1 is LGHDT and CDR2 is YNNKEL (reference sequence). Trimming took 4 bases from V and 1 from J; bases not matched to a gene: 9. This CDR3 comprises 16 residues. The CDR3 sequence is CASSPSGQRFNYGYTF. CDR3 nucleotides: TGTGCCAGCAGCCCGTCGGGACAGCGGTTTAACTATGGCTACACCTTC.

J is TRBJ1-1 and V is TRBV6-6, with a tentative D call TRBD1 (6 bases). CDR1 is MNHNY, CDR2 SVGAGI, per germline (reference sequence). This CDR3 is built from 14 residues. The V end was cut by 4 bases, the J end by 3 bases, with 12 bases between. The CDR3 sequence: CASSSYRADTEAFF. For the CDR3, the DNA is TGTGCCAGCAGTTCCTACAGGGCGGACACTGAAGCTTTCTTT.

The chain links TRBV6-1 to TRBJ2-4, with 12 bases lining up with TRBD2. The CDR3 loop spans 19 amino acids. V trimming: 4 bases; J trimming: 0 bases; junction bases outside the gene matches: 10. Germline V lookup: CDR1 MNHNS, CDR2 SASEGT. The chain's CDR3 is CASSGLAGESGGAKNIQYF. The CDR3, as DNA: TGTGCCAGCAGTGGACTAGCGGGAGAGTCAGGCGGAGCCAAAAACATTCAGTACTTC.

This clone was observed once. Here the CDR3 reads CAISESKGRGGYEQYF. The DNA for the CDR3 is TGTGCCATCAGTGAGTCGAAGGGCCGCGGAGGCTACGAGCAGTACTTC. The chain is built from TRBV10-3 and TRBJ2-7; TRBD2 is a possible D gene (5 bases). CDR3 length equals 16 residues. Germline V gene data show CDR1 as ENHRY and CDR2 as SYGVKD. Trimming left V 0 bases short and J 3 bases short, with 15 bases between.